Reported below is one TCR beta chain. This sample was taken from a study of shared clonotypes between healthy human individuals. The V end lost 0 bases, the J end lost 5 bases, and 16 bases lay between the germline ends. The V gene's germline CDR1 is MNHNY and CDR2 SVGAGI (reference sequence). The CDR3 has 16 residues. Across several immunoSEQ plates, the genomic DNA of each subset was split evenly. Libraries were prepared by immunoSEQ multiplex PCR; TCRdb keeps only in-frame clonotypes and omits some of them. The sample contains fewer than 600,000 clones, around 75% of which appear only once. This receptor was obtained from a woman aged 40 to 50 in good health. Some clones in this sample may be carry-over from other donors' samples. Input material: PBMCs. The chain recombines TRBV6-6 with TRBJ1-1; maybe TRBD1 (5 bases). The CDR3 is CASSYSSPAGTTEAFF. The CDR3 DNA reads TGTGCCAGCAGTTACTCGAGCCCGGCGGGGACTACTGAAGCTTTCTTT.